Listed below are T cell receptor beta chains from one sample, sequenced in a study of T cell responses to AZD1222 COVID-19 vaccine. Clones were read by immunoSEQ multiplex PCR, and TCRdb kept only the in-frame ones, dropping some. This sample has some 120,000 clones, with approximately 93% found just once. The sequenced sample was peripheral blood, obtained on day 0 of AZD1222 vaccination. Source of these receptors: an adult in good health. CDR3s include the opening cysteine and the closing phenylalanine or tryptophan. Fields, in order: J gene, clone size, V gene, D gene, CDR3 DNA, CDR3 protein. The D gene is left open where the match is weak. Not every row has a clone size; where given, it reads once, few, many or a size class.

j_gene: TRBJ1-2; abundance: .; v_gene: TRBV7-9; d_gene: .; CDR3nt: TGTGCCAGCAGCTTAGAACTCTCTGGCTACACCTTC; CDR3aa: CASSLELSGYTF
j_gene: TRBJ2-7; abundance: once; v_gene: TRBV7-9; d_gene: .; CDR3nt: TGTGCCAGCAGCTTAATAACAGTTCAGGCCTACGAGCAGTACTTC; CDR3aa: CASSLITVQAYEQYF
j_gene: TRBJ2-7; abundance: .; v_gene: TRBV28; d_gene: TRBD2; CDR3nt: TGTGCCAGCAGTCTCGGGGGGGCGCAAATTTGGGAGCAGTACTTC; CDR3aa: CASSLGGAQIWEQYF
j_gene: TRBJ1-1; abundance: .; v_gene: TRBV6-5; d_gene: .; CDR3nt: TGTGCCACCCAGGGAGCGGTCATGAACACTGAAGCTTTCTTT; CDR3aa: CATQGAVMNTEAFF
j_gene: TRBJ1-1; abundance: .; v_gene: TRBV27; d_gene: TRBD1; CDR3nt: TGTGCCAGCAGTTTATCCGGGACAGTGAACACTGAAGCTTTCTTT; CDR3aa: CASSLSGTVNTEAFF
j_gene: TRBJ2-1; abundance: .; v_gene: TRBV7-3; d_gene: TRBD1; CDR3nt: TGTGCCAGCAGCATACGGACAGGGAGCTCCTACAATGAGCAGTTCTTC; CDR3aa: CASSIRTGSSYNEQFF
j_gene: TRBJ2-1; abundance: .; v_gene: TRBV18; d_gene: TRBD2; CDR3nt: TGTGCCAGCTCACCTTTAGTGGCTAGCGGATCCTACAATGAGCAGTTCTTC; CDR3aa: CASSPLVASGSYNEQFF
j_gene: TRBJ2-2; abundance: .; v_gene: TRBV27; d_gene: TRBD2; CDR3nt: TGTGCCAGCAGTTCAGCCTCCCTAGCGGGGCTTAACACCGGGGAGCTGTTTTTT; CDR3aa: CASSSASLAGLNTGELFF
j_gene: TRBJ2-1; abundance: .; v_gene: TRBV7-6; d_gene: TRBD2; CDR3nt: TGTGCCAGCAGCTTAAACTGGAGCGGGAGGGCCCTAGGAAATGAGCAGTTCTTC; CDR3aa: CASSLNWSGRALGNEQFF
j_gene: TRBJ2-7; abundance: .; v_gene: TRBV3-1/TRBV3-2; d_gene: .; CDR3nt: TGTGCCAGCAGCCCAACAGGGGGGGTTGATAGACCCTACGAGCAGTACTTC; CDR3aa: CASSPTGGVDRPYEQYF
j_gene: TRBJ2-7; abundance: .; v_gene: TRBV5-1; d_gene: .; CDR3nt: TGCGCCAGCAGCCCCCGAGAGATCAGAACTTCCGAGCAGTACTTC; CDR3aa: CASSPREIRTSEQYF
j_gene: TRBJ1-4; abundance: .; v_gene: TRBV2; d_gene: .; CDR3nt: TGTGCCAGCAGGCAGGGGTCTAATGAAAAACTGTTTTTT; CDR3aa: CASRQGSNEKLFF
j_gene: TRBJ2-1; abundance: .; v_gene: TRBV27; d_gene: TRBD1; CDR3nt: TGTGCCAGCAGTTCGCCGGGACAGGGATACAATGAGCAGTTCTTC; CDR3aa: CASSSPGQGYNEQFF
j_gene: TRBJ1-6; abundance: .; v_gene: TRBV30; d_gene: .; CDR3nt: TGTGCCTGGGGTGTAACTCTGGACAATCTCCTCCACTTT; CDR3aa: CAWGVTLDNLLHF
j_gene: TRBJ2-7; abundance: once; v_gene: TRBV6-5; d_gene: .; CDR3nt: TGTGCCAGCAGTTACAGGAATTCCTACGAGCAGTACTTC; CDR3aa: CASSYRNSYEQYF
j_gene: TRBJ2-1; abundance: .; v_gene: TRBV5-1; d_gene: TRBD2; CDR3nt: TGCGCCAGCAGCCTTGGGACTAGCGGTGGGGATGAGCAGTTCTTC; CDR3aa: CASSLGTSGGDEQFF
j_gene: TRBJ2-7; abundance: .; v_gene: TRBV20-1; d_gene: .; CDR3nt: TGCAGTGCTACCGACTGGTACGAGCAGTACTTC; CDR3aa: CSATDWYEQYF
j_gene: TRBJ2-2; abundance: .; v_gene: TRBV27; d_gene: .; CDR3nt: TGTGCCAGCAGTCACAACAGCGGGGAGCTGTTTTTT; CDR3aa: CASSHNSGELFF
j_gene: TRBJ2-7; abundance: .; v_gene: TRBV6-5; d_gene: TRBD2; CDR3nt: TGTGCCAGCAGAGGTAGCGGGACCTACGAGCAGTACTTC; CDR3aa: CASRGSGTYEQYF
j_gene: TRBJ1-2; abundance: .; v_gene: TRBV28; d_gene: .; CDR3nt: TGTGCCAGCAGTTATGCGAACTATGGCTACACCTTC; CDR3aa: CASSYANYGYTF
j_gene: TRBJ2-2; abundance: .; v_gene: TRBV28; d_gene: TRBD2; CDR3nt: TGTGCCAGCAGTTTAAGAGCGGGAGTTACCGGGGAGCTGTTTTTT; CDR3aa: CASSLRAGVTGELFF
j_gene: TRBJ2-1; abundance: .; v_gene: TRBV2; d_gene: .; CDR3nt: TGTGCCAGTACTCCGGGATCCCCACACTACAATGAGCAGTTCTTC; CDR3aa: CASTPGSPHYNEQFF
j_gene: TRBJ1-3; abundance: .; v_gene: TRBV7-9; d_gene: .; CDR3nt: TGTGCCAGCGTACAGGGATTCTCTGGAAACACCATATATTTT; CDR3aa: CASVQGFSGNTIYF
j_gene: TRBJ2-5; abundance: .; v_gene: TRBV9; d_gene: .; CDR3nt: TGTGCCAGCAGCGTAGACGGGGGACAAGAGACCCAGTACTTC; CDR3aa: CASSVDGGQETQYF
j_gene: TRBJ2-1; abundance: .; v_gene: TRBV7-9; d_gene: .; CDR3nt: TGTGCCAGCAGCTTCCGAGGCAATGAGCAGTTCTTC; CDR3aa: CASSFRGNEQFF
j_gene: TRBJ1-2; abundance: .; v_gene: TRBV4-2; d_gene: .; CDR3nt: TGTGCCAGCAGCCAATCCGGGACCGCGAACTATGGCTACACCTTC; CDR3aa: CASSQSGTANYGYTF
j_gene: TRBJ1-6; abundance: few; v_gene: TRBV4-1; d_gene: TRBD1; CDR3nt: TGCGCCAGCAGCCAGTGGAGGGGACAGGGATTAGATAATTCACCCCTCCACTTT; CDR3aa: CASSQWRGQGLDNSPLHF
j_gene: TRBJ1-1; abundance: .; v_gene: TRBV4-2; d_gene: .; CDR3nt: TGTGCCAGCAGCCAAGTGGGGGGGAAGGCTGAAGCTTTCTTT; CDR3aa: CASSQVGGKAEAFF
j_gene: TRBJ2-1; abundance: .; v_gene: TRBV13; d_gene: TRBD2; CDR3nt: TGTGCCAGCAGCCCGGGACTAGCCGATGAGCAGTTCTTC; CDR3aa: CASSPGLADEQFF
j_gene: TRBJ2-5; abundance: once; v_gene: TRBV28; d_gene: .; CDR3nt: TGTGCCAGCAGTTTATGGGGGGCGGTCGAGACCCAGTACTTC; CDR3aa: CASSLWGAVETQYF
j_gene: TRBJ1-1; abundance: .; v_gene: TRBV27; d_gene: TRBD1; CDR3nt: TGTGCCAGCTCGAGACAGGGCGCATCGAACACTGAAGCTTTCTTT; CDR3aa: CASSRQGASNTEAFF
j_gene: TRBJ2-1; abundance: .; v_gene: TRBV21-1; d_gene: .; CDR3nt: TGTGCCAGCAGCAAGGGATCGGTAGGCTCCTACAATGAGCAGTTCTTC; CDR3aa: CASSKGSVGSYNEQFF
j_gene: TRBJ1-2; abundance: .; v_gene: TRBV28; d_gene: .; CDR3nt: TGTGCCAGCAGTAGGGACATTTACGACTATGGCTACACCTTC; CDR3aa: CASSRDIYDYGYTF
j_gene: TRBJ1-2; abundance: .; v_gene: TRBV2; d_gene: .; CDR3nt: TGTGCCAGCGTTTTTTACAGGAACTATGGCTACACCTTC; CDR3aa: CASVFYRNYGYTF
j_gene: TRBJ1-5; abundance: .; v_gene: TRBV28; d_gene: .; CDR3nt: TGTGCCAGCAGTTTCGGAGGGGACTTACGGCCCCAGCATTTT; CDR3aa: CASSFGGDLRPQHF
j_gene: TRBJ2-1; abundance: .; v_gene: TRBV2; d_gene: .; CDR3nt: TGTGCCAGCGTATTAGATGAGCAGTTCTTC; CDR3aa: CASVLDEQFF
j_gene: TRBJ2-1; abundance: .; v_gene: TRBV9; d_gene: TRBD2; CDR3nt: TGTGCCAGCAGCTCTGGATCCGGGACTAGCCTCTTCCATGAGCAGTTCTTC; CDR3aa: CASSSGSGTSLFHEQFF
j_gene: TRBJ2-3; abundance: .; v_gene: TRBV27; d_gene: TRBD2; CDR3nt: TGCGCCTCCGGGGAGGGCTATACAGATACGCAGTATTTT; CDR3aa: CASGEGYTDTQYF
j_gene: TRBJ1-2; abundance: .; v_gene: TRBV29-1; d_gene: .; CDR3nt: TGCAGCGTTGAGGGGGACACTTATGGCTACACCTTC; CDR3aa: CSVEGDTYGYTF
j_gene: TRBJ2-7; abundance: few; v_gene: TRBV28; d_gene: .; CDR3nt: TGTGCCAGCAGTCCCTTTAACACCTACGAGCAGTACTTC; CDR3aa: CASSPFNTYEQYF
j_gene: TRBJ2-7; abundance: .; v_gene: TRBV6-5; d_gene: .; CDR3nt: TGTGCCAGCACGGTGCGAAGCCTGTACGAGCAGTACTTC; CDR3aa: CASTVRSLYEQYF
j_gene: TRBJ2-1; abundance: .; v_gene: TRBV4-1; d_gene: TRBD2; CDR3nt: TGCGCCAGCAGCCCCGGGACTAGCGGATACAATGAGCAGTTCTTC; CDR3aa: CASSPGTSGYNEQFF
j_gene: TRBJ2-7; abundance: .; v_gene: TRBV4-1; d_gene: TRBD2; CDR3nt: TGCGCCAGCGGCATAGCGGGAGGGGGAAGCTCCTACGAGCAGTACTTC; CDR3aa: CASGIAGGGSSYEQYF
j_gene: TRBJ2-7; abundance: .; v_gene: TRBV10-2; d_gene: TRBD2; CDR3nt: TGCGCCAGCAGTGATGAGACTAGCGGGGTGGCCTACGAGCAGTACTTC; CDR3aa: CASSDETSGVAYEQYF
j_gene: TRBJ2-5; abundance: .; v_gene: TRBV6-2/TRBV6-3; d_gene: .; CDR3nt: TGTGCCAGCAGTTACTCTTTGGGTGGAGAGACCCAGTACTTC; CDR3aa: CASSYSLGGETQYF
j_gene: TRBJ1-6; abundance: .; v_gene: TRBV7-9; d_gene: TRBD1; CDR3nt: TGTGCCAGCAGCTCCACAGGGGCGGGAGATTCACCCCTCCACTTT; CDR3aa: CASSSTGAGDSPLHF